The 3 T cell receptor beta chains presented below share a single source sample, sequenced in a study of blood T cell repertoires in COVID-19. Profiled with immunoSEQ multiplex PCR; TCRdb holds only in-frame clones, not every one. The table records roughly 150,000 clones, 65% to 85% of them present only once. The specimen sequenced was peripheral blood. The receptors were sampled from a woman of 80 years or more with acute or convalescent COVID-19.

The chain uses TRBV28 and TRBJ2-7, with 9 bases matching TRBD1. The length of the CDR3 is 18 residues. Unmatched junction bases numbered 16, after V lost 5 bases and J lost 2 bases. Germline V gene data show CDR1 as MDHEN and CDR2 as SYDVKM. DNA for the CDR3: TGTGCCAGCAGTACAATATTACTGACAGGGGGTTATACCTACGAGCAGTACTTC. This translates into CASSTILLTGGYTYEQYF.

This chain uses TRBV30 with TRBJ2-7; 10 bases fit TRBD2. The CDR3 extends over 15 amino acids. V was clipped by 2 bases and J by 7 bases; unmatched bases: 11. Germline assignment: CDR1 GTSNPN and CDR2 SVGIG (reference sequence). CDR3 sequence: CAWSKTSGNLGEQYF. CDR3 in DNA: TGTGCCTGGAGTAAAACTAGCGGGAATCTGGGAGAGCAGTACTTC.

This clone was seen a handful of times. This chain's CDR3 is CASSLRVGDNEQFF. The DNA for the CDR3 is TGTGCCAGCAGCTTACGGGTCGGGGACAATGAGCAGTTCTTC. The J gene is TRBJ2-1, the V gene TRBV7-2; perhaps TRBD2 as D (5 bases). Trimming pared 2 bases from V and 5 bases from J, leaving 10 bases between. This CDR3 has 14 amino acids. Germline lookup yields CDR1 SGHTA and CDR2 FQGNSA.